The following is a TCR beta chain sequence with its context. This record comes from a study of T cell changes during pregnancy in multiple sclerosis. Using immunoSEQ multiplex PCR, the repertoire was profiled, and TCRdb retains in-frame clones only, with some absent. This sample has more than 75,000 clones; 85% to 95% occur once, and the top ten carry 0.9% to 1.2%. There are 12 residues in the CDR3. V lost 6 bases to trimming and J lost 9 bases, with 12 bases between them. The V gene's germline CDR1 is KGHSH and CDR2 LQKENI. This chain links TRBV18 with TRBJ2-4; D possibly corresponds to TRBD2 (5 bases). The sample in question was peripheral blood, obtained in the first trimester of pregnancy. This clonotype was sampled from a female donor with multiple sclerosis, enrolled in a pregnancy study. The CDR3 protein is CASSQEGGIQYF. CDR3 DNA sequence: TGTGCCAGCTCGCAAGAGGGCGGCATTCAGTACTTC.